The clone carrying this T cell receptor (beta chain) has just one count. What it binds is not known. A multiplex PCR was run with 60 Vbeta primers and 13 Jbeta primers. The protocol was immunoSEQ multiplex PCR, while the TCRdb copy is restricted to in-frame clones and leaves out a portion. The data contain 150,000 or so clones, 70% to 80% of them singletons. These data come from a study of cytomegalovirus exposure and HLA in healthy donors. General observations from the study: Roughly uniform depth of sequencing across donors was assumed in presence/absence analyses. TCR beta chains numbering about 160 were designated cytomegalovirus-associated. In an earlier analysis, in some 600 donors, most V segments appeared productive either ~87% or ~30% of the time. Apart from CMV serostatus, no immune exposure information was available.

Germline loops: CDR1 MDHEN, CDR2 SYDVKM. Between the trimmed V and J ends, which lost 4 bases and 3 bases, there was a span of 18 bases. The CDR3 runs to 16 residues. What was sequenced was PBMCs. The sequence derives from a man aged 30 to 39 in good health and CMV-seropositive. The rearrangement links TRBV28 to TRBJ1-1; D perhaps matches TRBD1 (5 bases). CDR3 bases: TGTGCCAGCAGTTCACCCGGCGCCGGGGGGGACACTGAAGCTTTCTTT. It translates to CASSSPGAGGDTEAFF.